What follows are 14 T cell receptor beta chains derived from one specimen sequenced in a study of neurological immune-mediated disorders. TCRdb re-derived calls from the 5' RACE reads in MiXCR, one entry per CDR3 protein. The sample has about 92,000 distinct CDR3 sequences; 3% to 4% are singletons. Sequenced material: PBMCs. These receptors originate from a woman between 45 and 60 years old with multiple sclerosis.

This clonotype was counted ten times or more. The chain carries TRBV5-1 and TRBJ1-6, with 7 bases aligning to TRBD1. The germline V gene has CDR1 SGHRS and CDR2 YFSETQ. CDR3 size: 14 residues. V shed 4 bases, J shed 14 bases, and the junction held 12 bases outside the gene matches. CDR3 sequence (DNA): TGCGCCAGCAGCGGAGGGACAGCGAGGTCTTCCCTCCACTTT. It translates to CASSGGTARSSLHF. Variable domain in full (rest from reference TRBV5-1 and TRBJ1-6): KAGVTQTPRYLIKTRGQQVTLSCSPISGHRSVSWYQQTPGQGLQFLFEYFSETQRNKGNFPGRFSGRQFSNSRSEMNVSTLELGDSALYLCASSGGTARSSLHFGNGTRLTVT.

This clonotype was found a few times. This sequence joins TRBV5-1 and TRBJ2-7; 10 bases fit TRBD2. V was pared by 7 bases and J by 2 bases, with 6 bases of the junction left unmatched. Germline CDR1 and CDR2: SGHRS and YFSETQ. The CDR3 spans 14 residues. The DNA of the CDR3 is TGCGCCAGCCGTGAGCGGGGGGGCCCCTACGAGCAGTACTTC. Translation: CASRERGGPYEQYF.

This clonotype was detected ten times or more. CDR3 residues: CASSQHQGRSKGYTF. The CDR3 nucleotides read TGCGCCAGCAGCCAGCACCAGGGCCGGTCGAAAGGCTACACCTTC. The V gene is TRBV4-3, the J gene TRBJ1-2, with D tentatively TRBD1 (5 bases). V gave up 3 bases and J gave up 8 bases, with 19 bases separating them. The CDR3 has 15 amino acids. Germline V lookup: CDR1 LGHNA, CDR2 YSLEER.

In its sample, this clonotype was seen many times. The chain has TRBV6-2 or TRBV6-3 and TRBJ2-3; a possible D gene is TRBD2 (6 bases). The CDR3 is made up of 13 amino acids. V lost 6 bases and J 6 bases, leaving 13 bases between the germline ends. The germline CDR1 and CDR2 sequences are MNHEY and SVGEGT. The CDR3 here is CASSPWEADTQYF. DNA for the CDR3: TGTGCCAGCAGCCCCTGGGAGGCGGATACGCAGTATTTT.

The table lists this clonotype with many counts. CDR3 nucleotide sequence: TGTGCCAGCCGACAGGGGATCAGCACAGATACGCAGTATTTT. It codes for CASRQGISTDTQYF. The chain uses TRBV6-6 and TRBJ2-3; TRBD1 aligns across 8 bases. Germline CDR1 reads MNHNY; CDR2 reads SVGAGI (reference sequence). The CDR3 runs 14 residues. V was pared by 8 bases and J by 0 bases, with 4 bases of the junction left unmatched.

At least ten counts were recorded for this clonotype. V gene TRBV20-1 combines with J gene TRBJ2-5; D not certain. Deletions cut 3 bases from V and 8 bases from J, with 13 bases between. The CDR3 runs to 12 residues. CDR1 DFQATT and CDR2 SNEGSKA come from the germline V gene (reference sequence). Here the CDR3 DNA reads TGCAGTGCTAGTGCGGCCATACAAACCCAGTACTTC. Its protein is CSASAAIQTQYF.

This clonotype was observed at least ten times. V is TRBV7-9 and J is TRBJ2-3, with TRBD2 matching over 16 bases. The V segment lost 5 bases and the J segment 4 bases; nucleotides outside the gene matches: 6. This CDR3 has 17 residues. Germline values: CDR1 SEHNR, CDR2 FQNEAQ (reference sequence). CDR3 coding DNA: TGTGCCAGCAGCCCGGGACTAGCGGGGGGGCAAGCAGATACGCAGTATTTT. Translated, it gives CASSPGLAGGQADTQYF.

This clonotype showed up many times. Written as DNA, the CDR3 is TGTGCCAGCAGGCTAGACAGAAACTCTGGAAACACCATATATTTT. Translation: CASRLDRNSGNTIYF. The gene calls are TRBV12-3 or TRBV12-4 and TRBJ1-3, with a tentative D call TRBD1 (5 bases). The CDR3 sequence is 15 residues long. V lost 6 bases and J lost 0, with 12 bases in between.

Ten or more counts support this clonotype. This chain connects TRBV6-2 or TRBV6-3 to TRBJ2-1, with 8 bases identical to TRBD2. V shed 6 bases and J 8 bases; nucleotides not matched to a gene: 21. CDR1 and CDR2 from the germline V gene are MNHEY and SVGEGT. This CDR3 has 18 amino acids. The CDR3 nucleotides read TGTGCCAGCAGGGCGCTCTGGGTGGTAGCGGGGAATACCTATGAGCAGTTCTTC. This sequence encodes CASRALWVVAGNTYEQFF.

This clonotype was seen ten or more times. CDR3: CSAVEGQEGIYGYTF. CDR3 DNA: TGCAGTGCGGTCGAAGGACAGGAGGGAATCTATGGCTACACCTTC. The chain links TRBV20-1 to TRBJ1-2; TRBD1 agrees at 7 bases. The CDR3 consists of 15 residues. Germline CDR1 DFQATT, CDR2 SNEGSKA (reference sequence). V lost 6 bases, J lost 4 bases, and 14 bases stayed unmatched.

Many counts were recorded for this clonotype. The chain joins TRBV20-1 to TRBJ2-2; 7 nucleotides match TRBD2. Germline V gene data show CDR1 as DFQATT and CDR2 as SNEGSKA (reference sequence). The V segment lost 0 bases and the J segment 6 bases; nucleotides outside the gene matches: 7. This CDR3 has 15 residues. The CDR3 nucleotides read TGCAGTGCTAGAGATGGGGGGGGTCGGGCCGGGGAGCTGTTTTTT. Translating it yields CSARDGGGRAGELFF.

This clonotype appeared many times. This chain connects TRBV4-1 to TRBJ2-7; 12 nucleotides agree with TRBD1. The junction had 13 bases not matched to a gene; V was cut back by 4 bases and J by 3 bases. Germline V CDR1 and CDR2: MGHRA, YSYEKL. The CDR3 is 18 amino acids. The CDR3 protein is CASSRRSGTGGAIYEQYF. The CDR3 region has the DNA TGCGCCAGCAGCCGTCGATCCGGGACAGGGGGCGCGATCTACGAGCAGTACTTC.

Concerning this clonotype: A much larger clone lies one base from this, so it may be a read error. The chain uses TRBV2 and TRBJ2-2, with D perhaps matching TRBD1 or TRBD2 (5 bases each). The CDR3 runs to 12 residues. The germline CDR1 and CDR2 sequences are SNHLY and FYNNEI. The CDR3 protein is CASRSGTGALFF. In DNA form, the CDR3 reads TGTGCCAGCAGGTCGGGGACCGGGGCGCTGTTTTTT.

The sample holds many counts of this clonotype. The V call is TRBV12-3 or TRBV12-4, the J call TRBJ1-3; D gene ambiguous. The CDR3 runs 15 residues. V lost 6 bases and J 0 bases, leaving 12 bases between the germline ends. CDR3 sequence (DNA): TGTGCCAGCAGCCCTGGACGGCCCTCTGGAAACACCATATATTTT. Amino acid sequence: CASSPGRPSGNTIYF.